Below, one TCR beta chain is given with its context. The germline V gene encodes CDR1 SGHTA and CDR2 FQGNSA. J was trimmed by 10 bases and V by 1 base; bases with no gene match: 11. CDR3 length: 15 amino acids. These data originate in a study of cytomegalovirus exposure and HLA in healthy donors. Researchers ran the PCR with 60 Vbeta and 13 Jbeta primers. Generated by immunoSEQ multiplex PCR, the TCRdb table keeps only in-frame clones and is missing some. The repertoire has some 150,000 clones, around 84% of them found once; the top ten carry around 2%. The chain employs TRBV7-2 and TRBJ2-5; 8 bases align to TRBD2. Sequenced input: PBMCs. This sequence originates from a woman aged 18-35 years in good health and CMV-seronegative. The DNA for the CDR3 is TGTGCCAGCAGCTTAGAAGCGGGAGCACAAGGGGGCCAGTACTTC. Translation gives CASSLEAGAQGGQYF.